These T cell receptor beta chains were read from a single sample in a study of T cell changes during pregnancy in multiple sclerosis. Profiled with immunoSEQ multiplex PCR; TCRdb holds only in-frame clones, not every one. Here the sample spans about 75,000 clones, 80% to 95% being singletons. Sequenced here: CD4+ T cells from peripheral blood mononuclear cells, sampled before pregnancy. These receptors were collected from a female donor with multiple sclerosis, enrolled in a pregnancy study. Both conserved end residues are part of each CDR3. A D gene is named only where the DNA matches it firmly. Clone sizes are given selectively: once, few, many, or a class where the clone is expanded.

V	D	size	J	CDR3	DNA
TRBV25-1	TRBD1	.	TRBJ1-6	CASKDRSMVSPLHF	TGTGCCAGCAAGGACAGGAGTATGGTTTCACCCCTCCACTTT
TRBV27	.	once	TRBJ2-4	CASSFGGVTKNIQYF	TGTGCCAGCAGTTTCGGCGGGGTAACCAAAAACATTCAGTACTTC
TRBV19	TRBD1	.	TRBJ1-2	CASSILGQGAYGYTF	TGTGCCAGTAGTATCCTCGGACAGGGGGCATATGGCTACACCTTC
TRBV4-1	TRBD1	.	TRBJ1-1	CASSLRTGGRSEAFF	TGCGCCAGCAGTCTTAGGACAGGGGGCAGATCTGAAGCTTTCTTT
TRBV28	TRBD2	.	TRBJ2-2	CASSLSGSSTGELFF	TGTGCCAGCAGTTTAAGCGGGAGTAGCACCGGGGAGCTGTTTTTT
TRBV21-1	.	.	TRBJ2-5	CASSKGFLRATGETQYF	TGTGCCAGCAGCAAAGGCTTCCTCCGGGCTACAGGGGAGACCCAGTACTTC
TRBV1	.	.	TRBJ2-3	CTSSQPNTGTSGNFGNTDTQYF	TGCACCAGCAGCCAACCGAACACCGGGACTAGCGGGAATTTTGGGAACACAGATACGCAGTATTTT
TRBV6-5	.	.	TRBJ1-1	CASSYQAVGVEDEAFF	TGTGCCAGCAGTTACCAAGCTGTCGGGGTCGAAGATGAAGCTTTCTTT
TRBV30	TRBD1	.	TRBJ1-4	CAWSTTGAVEKLFF	TGTGCCTGGAGCACAACAGGGGCGGTTGAAAAACTGTTTTTT
TRBV14	TRBD2	.	TRBJ2-7	CASSPSLAGGPSF	TGTGCCAGCAGCCCCAGCCTAGCGGGAGGCCCTTCCTTC
TRBV6-6	TRBD1	.	TRBJ1-6	CASSYRSGGGNSPLHF	TGTGCCAGCAGTTACCGGTCAGGGGGTGGTAATTCACCCCTCCACTTT
TRBV18	TRBD1	.	TRBJ1-4	CASSLPGQGQNEKLFF	TGTGCCAGCTCATTACCGGGACAGGGACAAAATGAAAAACTGTTTTTT
TRBV7-2	.	.	TRBJ2-3	CASSLFSDTQYF	TGTGCCAGCAGCTTATTTTCTGATACGCAGTATTTT
TRBV7-9	TRBD1	.	TRBJ2-3	CASSTGQYTDTQYF	TGTGCCAGCAGCACGGGACAGTACACAGATACGCAGTATTTT
TRBV6-6	TRBD1	.	TRBJ2-5	CASSPNDRARQETQYF	TGTGCCAGCAGTCCAAACGACAGGGCGAGGCAAGAGACCCAGTACTTC
TRBV5-5	TRBD1	.	TRBJ2-2	CASSIGQGFNTGELFF	TGTGCCAGCAGCATCGGACAGGGGTTTAACACCGGGGAGCTGTTTTTT
TRBV28	.	.	TRBJ2-1	CASSLTLSSYNEQFF	TGTGCCAGCAGTCTCACTCTGAGCTCCTACAATGAGCAGTTCTTC
TRBV30	TRBD2	once	TRBJ2-2	CAWSVLAGVTGELFF	TGTGCCTGGAGTGTACTCGCGGGGGTAACCGGGGAGCTGTTTTTT
TRBV2	.	few	TRBJ1-3	CASSGRGAYTIYF	TGTGCCAGCAGTGGCAGGGGCGCATACACCATATATTTT
TRBV7-2	.	.	TRBJ2-7	CASSSRDSSPYEQYF	TGTGCCAGCAGCTCACGGGACTCCTCGCCCTACGAGCAGTACTTC
TRBV7-8	.	.	TRBJ1-2	CASSSTTLGGEGGYTF	TGTGCCAGCAGCTCAACGACCTTGGGCGGGGAGGGCGGCTACACCTTC
TRBV5-6	.	.	TRBJ1-5	CASSLFQFGQSQHF	TGTGCCAGCAGCTTGTTTCAGTTTGGGCAATCCCAGCATTTT
TRBV10-3	.	once	TRBJ1-1	CATSTGPSNTEAFF	TGTGCCACGTCGACAGGACCGTCGAACACTGAAGCTTTCTTT